Below are 21 T cell receptor beta chains sequenced from a single sample in a study of neoadjuvant nivolumab and ipilimumab in lung cancer. Clones were read by immunoSEQ multiplex PCR, and TCRdb kept only the in-frame ones, dropping some. The profile shows about 13,000 clones, approximately 96% of them singletons. The sequences come from peripheral blood, collected after neoadjuvant nivolumab, alone or with ipilimumab, at or shortly before surgery. These receptor sequences come from an adult with non-small cell lung cancer.

The V gene is TRBV29-1, the J gene TRBJ2-7; D may match TRBD1 or TRBD2 (5 bases each). V lost 6 bases, J lost 6 bases, and 21 bases lay in between. Germline V lookup: CDR1 SQVTM, CDR2 ANQGSEA. CDR3 length: 14 residues. CDR3 residues: CSVNGGVGASEQYF. CDR3 sequence (DNA): TGCAGCGTCAACGGTGGCGTCGGGGCCTCCGAGCAGTACTTC.

The gene calls are TRBV6-5 and TRBJ1-2; D is possibly TRBD1 (6 bases). The CDR3 is 15 residues long. Trimming took 0 bases from V and 8 from J, leaving 16 bases between them. Germline-derived CDR1 and CDR2 are MNHEY and SVGAGI. CDR3 amino acids: CASSYSHLGTNGYTF. In DNA, the CDR3 is TGTGCCAGCAGTTACTCCCACCTTGGGACAAACGGCTACACCTTC.

The chain uses TRBV7-8 and TRBJ2-3; TRBD1 agrees at 7 bases. CDR1 and CDR2 (germline): SGHVS, FQNEAQ. The CDR3 sequence is 16 residues long. Trimming removed 4 bases from V and 2 bases from J; junction bases left unmatched: 9. The CDR3 nucleotides read TGTGCCAGCAGCTCCGGACAGGCCCTAGACACAGATACGCAGTATTTT. Protein product: CASSSGQALDTDTQYF.

This clone appeared once. V is TRBV5-1 and J is TRBJ2-7; D remains ambiguous. Trimming stripped 4 bases from V and 2 bases from J, with 4 bases between. This CDR3 has 11 residues. Germline CDR1 reads SGHRS; CDR2 reads YFSETQ. The CDR3 is CASSEAYEQYF. For the CDR3, the DNA is TGCGCCAGCAGCGAGGCCTACGAGCAGTACTTC.

The chain recombines TRBV15 with TRBJ1-1; D is unresolved. Deletions cut 4 bases from V and 11 bases from J, with 11 bases between. There are 11 residues in the CDR3. Germline assignment: CDR1 LNHNV and CDR2 YYDKDF (reference sequence). CDR3 nucleotide sequence: TGTGCCACCAGCACTACAAATAAGGCTTTCTTT. It specifies CATSTTNKAFF.

The V and J genes are TRBV14 and TRBJ2-5, with TRBD2 matching 13 bases. Germline loops: CDR1 SGHDN, CDR2 FVKESK. The trim removed 4 bases at V and 5 bases at J, leaving 7 bases unmatched. The CDR3 covers 16 residues. The CDR3 here is CASSPQGLAGRETQYF. The CDR3 nucleotides are TGTGCCAGCAGCCCGCAGGGACTAGCGGGGCGTGAGACCCAGTACTTC.

The gene calls are TRBV14 and TRBJ1-2, with no clear D. The germline V gene has CDR1 SGHDN and CDR2 FVKESK. CDR3 size: 14 residues. V was pared by 2 bases and J by 5 bases, with 12 bases between. The CDR3 DNA sequence: TGTGCCAGCAGCCAACTACTTTCCCCTTATGGCTACACCTTC. Translating it yields CASSQLLSPYGYTF.

This chain joins TRBV11-2 and TRBJ2-1; 8 nucleotides match TRBD1. The V and J ends lost 2 bases and 9 bases, in that order; junction bases with no gene match: 9. CDR1 SGHAT and CDR2 FQNNGV come from the germline V gene. The CDR3 covers 15 residues. The CDR3 coding sequence is TGTGCCAGCAGCTTACAAGACAGGGGAACCATTGAGCAGTTCTTC. As protein: CASSLQDRGTIEQFF.

V and J are TRBV11-2 and TRBJ2-1; 11 nucleotides agree with TRBD2. The V and J ends lost 4 bases and 5 bases, in that order; junction bases with no gene match: 4. Germline assignment: CDR1 SGHAT and CDR2 FQNNGV. This CDR3 spans 15 amino acids. The chain's CDR3 is CASSWGTSGNNEQFF. As DNA, the CDR3 is TGTGCCAGCAGCTGGGGGACTAGCGGAAACAATGAGCAGTTCTTC.

This clone was seen once. The rearrangement joins TRBV5-1 to TRBJ2-3, with 10 bases lining up with TRBD1. This CDR3 is 14 amino acids long. Germline CDR1 SGHRS, CDR2 YFSETQ. Losses at the gene ends were 4 bases for V and 4 bases for J; bases not matched to a gene: 3. CDR3 DNA sequence: TGCGCCAGCAGCCCGGGACAGGGGTCAGATACGCAGTATTTT. This codes for CASSPGQGSDTQYF.

The gene calls are TRBV5-1 and TRBJ2-5, with D perhaps matching TRBD2 (6 bases). This CDR3 has 14 residues. Trimming took 0 bases from V and 7 from J, leaving 13 bases between them. Germline V gene data show CDR1 as SGHRS and CDR2 as YFSETQ. The CDR3 sequence: CASSLAGGAGTQYF. The CDR3 DNA reads TGCGCCAGCAGCTTGGCCGGGGGTGCGGGGACCCAGTACTTC.

The J gene is TRBJ2-2, the V gene TRBV9; 9 nucleotides agree with TRBD2. CDR3 length: 16 amino acids. V trimming: 0 bases; J trimming: 5 bases; junction bases outside the gene matches: 5. Germline CDR1 reads SGDLS; CDR2 reads YYNGEE. This chain's CDR3 is CASSVVAGDVTGELFF. The CDR3 DNA is TGTGCCAGCAGCGTAGTAGCGGGAGATGTGACCGGGGAGCTGTTTTTT. The full variable domain, in which reference TRBV9 and TRBJ2-2 provide the parts outside the CDR3, is DSGVTQTPKHLITATGQRVTLRCSPRSGDLSVYWYQQSLDQGLQFLIQYYNGEERAKGNILERFSAQQFPDLHSELNLSSLELGDSALYFCASSVVAGDVTGELFFGEGSRLTVL.

V gene TRBV2 combines with J gene TRBJ1-5, with TRBD1 identical over 9 bases. The CDR3 has 14 amino acids. V was pared by 3 bases and J by 5 bases, with 2 bases of the junction left unmatched. Germline V gives CDR1 SNHLY, CDR2 FYNNEI. The CDR3 loop reads CASSETGGHQPQHF. The CDR3 DNA reads as TGTGCCAGCAGTGAGACAGGGGGTCATCAGCCCCAGCATTTT. The variable domain in full, with the rest retrieved from reference TRBV2 and TRBJ1-5, is EPEVTQTPSHQVTQMGQEVILRCVPISNHLYFYWYRQILGQKVEFLVSFYNNEISEKSEIFDDQFSVERPDGSNFTLKIRSTKLEDSAMYFCASSETGGHQPQHFGDGTRLSIL.

The chain links TRBV14 to TRBJ2-3; 11 bases agree with TRBD2. J lost 0 bases, V lost 7 bases, and 6 bases had no gene match. There are 16 residues in the CDR3. The germline gives CDR1 SGHDN, CDR2 FVKESK. The CDR3 reads CASTVTSGTSTDTQYF. Written as DNA, the CDR3 is TGTGCCAGCACCGTGACTAGCGGGACTAGCACAGATACGCAGTATTTT.

The J gene is TRBJ2-7, the V gene TRBV5-6; perhaps D is TRBD1 or TRBD2 (6 bases each). This CDR3 has 15 residues. The V end was cut by 1 base, the J end by 5 bases, with 16 bases between. Per germline, CDR1 SGHDT and CDR2 YYEEEE. CDR3 protein: CASSLLGGAINEQYF. The CDR3, as DNA: TGTGCCAGCAGCTTGTTGGGGGGCGCAATCAACGAGCAGTACTTC.

V gene TRBV2 combines with J gene TRBJ2-7, with D unresolved. Between the trimmed V and J ends, which lost 6 bases and 1 base, there was a span of 10 bases. The germline V gene encodes CDR1 SNHLY and CDR2 FYNNEI. This CDR3 has 13 residues. The CDR3 DNA reads TGTGCCAGCAGGCGATTCGGTTCCTACGAGCAGTACTTC. Its translation: CASRRFGSYEQYF.

About this clone: Other DNA sequences within the sample encode an identical CDR3. This sequence joins TRBV18 and TRBJ2-3; D ambiguous. With 3 bases removed from V and 3 bases from J, the gap between germline ends came to 4 bases. Germline V gene sequence: CDR1 KGHSH, CDR2 LQKENI. CDR3 length: 12 residues. As DNA, the CDR3 is TGTGCCAGCTCACCCGGGACAGATACGCAGTATTTT. It is translated as CASSPGTDTQYF. The full variable domain, rest sourced from reference TRBV18 and TRBJ2-3, is NAGVMQNPRHLVRRRGQEARLRCSPMKGHSHVYWYRQLPEEGLKFMVYLQKENIIDESGMPKERFSAEFPKEGPSILRIQQVVRGDSAAYFCASSPGTDTQYFGPGTRLTVL.

The V gene is TRBV5-1, the J gene TRBJ1-3; D ambiguous. The CDR3 covers 16 residues. V lost 1 base and J lost 0, with 11 bases in between. The germline V gene has CDR1 SGHRS and CDR2 YFSETQ. The chain's CDR3 is CASSLREPYSGNTIYF. Here the CDR3 DNA reads TGCGCCAGCAGCTTGAGGGAACCCTACTCTGGAAACACCATATATTTT. Filled out from reference TRBV5-1 and TRBJ1-3, the complete variable domain reads KAGVTQTPRYLIKTRGQQVTLSCSPISGHRSVSWYQQTPGQGLQFLFEYFSETQRNKGNFPGRFSGRQFSNSRSEMNVSTLELGDSALYLCASSLREPYSGNTIYFGEGSWLTVV.

The chain couples TRBV11-1 to TRBJ2-1; 8 bases align to TRBD2. The germline V gene has CDR1 SGHAT and CDR2 FQDESV (reference sequence). The CDR3 is 15 residues long. With 4 bases clipped from V and 3 bases from J, the junction kept 5 bases outside the gene matches. DNA for the CDR3: TGTGCCAGCAGCTACCACAGCGGGAGCTACAATGAGCAGTTCTTC. This codes for CASSYHSGSYNEQFF.

The CDR3 sequence is CASSQDRARGPYF. CDR3 in DNA: TGTGCCAGCAGCCAAGATCGAGCTAGGGGCCCGTATTTT. The chain couples TRBV14 to TRBJ2-3; a weak D match, TRBD1 (5 bases). Germline V CDR1 and CDR2: SGHDN, FVKESK. The ends were cut back, 0 bases at V and 14 bases at J, with 15 bases in the middle. The CDR3 extends over 13 amino acids. The full variable domain, with the rest looked up from reference TRBV14 and TRBJ2-3, is EAGVTQFPSHSVIEKGQTVTLRCDPISGHDNLYWYRRVMGKEIKFLLHFVKESKQDESGMPNNRFLAERTGGTYSTLKVQPAELEDSGVYFCASSQDRARGPYFGPGTRLTVL.

The chain couples TRBV5-1 to TRBJ2-2; D ambiguous. The germline V gene has CDR1 SGHRS and CDR2 YFSETQ. Trimming pared 1 base from V and 0 bases from J, leaving 7 bases between. The CDR3 has 15 amino acids. The CDR3 reads CASSLQEPNTGELFF. CDR3 coding DNA: TGCGCCAGCAGCTTGCAGGAACCGAACACCGGGGAGCTGTTTTTT.